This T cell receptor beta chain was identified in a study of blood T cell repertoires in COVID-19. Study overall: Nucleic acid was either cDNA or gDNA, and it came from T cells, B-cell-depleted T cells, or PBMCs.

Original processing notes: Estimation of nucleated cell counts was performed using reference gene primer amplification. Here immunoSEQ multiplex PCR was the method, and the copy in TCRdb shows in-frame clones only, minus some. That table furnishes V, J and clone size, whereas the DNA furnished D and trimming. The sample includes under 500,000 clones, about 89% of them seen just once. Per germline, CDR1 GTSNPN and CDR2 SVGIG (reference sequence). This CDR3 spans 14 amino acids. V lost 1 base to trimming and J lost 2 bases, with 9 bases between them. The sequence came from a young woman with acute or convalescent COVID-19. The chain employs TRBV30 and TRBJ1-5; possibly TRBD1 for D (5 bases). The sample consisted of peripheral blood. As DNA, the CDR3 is TGTGCCTGGAGTGCAGGGTCGGGCAATCAGCCCCAGCATTTT. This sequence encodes CAWSAGSGNQPQHF. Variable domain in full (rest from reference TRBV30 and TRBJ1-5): SQTIHQWPATLVQPVGSPLSLECTVEGTSNPNLYWYRQAAGRGLQLLFYSVGIGQISSEVPQNLSASRPQDRQFILSSKKLLLSDSGFYLCAWSAGSGNQPQHFGDGTRLSIL.